This T cell receptor (beta chain) was captured by sequencing in a study of blood T cell repertoires in COVID-19. The CDR3 covers 16 residues. Germline V lookup: CDR1 SGDLS, CDR2 YYNGEE. Germline trimming cut 0 bases from V and 7 bases from J; bases unmatched to any gene: 6. In the original workflow: Nucleated cell counts were estimated from reference gene primer amplification. Repertoires were generated with immunoSEQ multiplex PCR, while TCRdb's copy carries only in-frame clones and drops some. V and J calls plus clone size are reproduced from that table; the DNA served to infer D and trimming. Of fewer than 95,000 clones listed, around 88% are singletons.

The rearrangement joins TRBV9 to TRBJ2-1, with 11 nucleotides matching TRBD2. The source material was peripheral blood. This receptor was taken from a woman of 80 years or more with acute or convalescent COVID-19. CDR3 sequence (DNA): TGTGCCAGCAGCGTAGGGGCGGGGACTAGCGGAAATGAGCAGTTCTTC. This encodes CASSVGAGTSGNEQFF.